Below are 23 T cell receptor beta chains sequenced from a single sample in a study of T cell repertoires in cytomegalovirus infection. TCRdb fed the reads into MiXCR, producing one record per CDR3 protein. Among about 440,000 distinct CDR3 sequences listed, 31% were seen once. The sequenced sample was PBMCs. The receptors come from a human donor in good health (CMV status not recorded). Some clones in this sample may be carry-over from other donors' samples.

This clonotype showed up just a few times. The rearrangement joins TRBV4-3 to TRBJ2-5; 7 bases align to TRBD1. Germline CDR1 and CDR2: LGHNA and YSLEER. V shed 4 bases and J 5 bases; nucleotides not matched to a gene: 10. The CDR3 consists of 15 residues. The CDR3 region is CASSPRGGSGETQYF. The CDR3 region has the DNA TGCGCCAGCAGCCCGCGAGGGGGCAGTGGGGAGACCCAGTACTTC.

The chain has TRBV6-1 and TRBJ2-3; either TRBD1 or TRBD2 may fit D (5 bases each). The CDR3 runs to 16 residues. In germline, CDR1 is MNHNS, CDR2 SASEGT. V was shortened by 2 bases and J by 4 bases, with 16 bases between the two germline ends. The CDR3 DNA is TGTGCCAGCAGTGAATACCGGGGCAGGGTGGCAGATACGCAGTATTTT. Its protein is CASSEYRGRVADTQYF.

Many counts were recorded for this clonotype. The V and J genes are TRBV7-6 and TRBJ2-7, with a possible D match to TRBD2 (5 bases). V was shortened by 3 bases and J by 7 bases, with 10 bases between the two germline ends. Germline lookup yields CDR1 SGHVS and CDR2 FNYEAQ. This CDR3 has 12 residues. CDR3 residues: CASSFPRGEQYF. In DNA, the CDR3 is TGTGCCAGCAGCTTTCCTCGCGGGGAGCAGTACTTC.

As regards this clonotype: The conserved phenylalanine or tryptophan normally closing the CDR3 is absent here, so this likely arose from a read error. This rearrangement joins TRBV7-2 to TRBJ2-7; TRBD1 is a possible D gene (6 bases). The CDR3 length is 15 residues. V was clipped by 0 bases and J by 3 bases, with 12 bases between them. In germline, CDR1 is SGHTA, CDR2 FQGNSA. Here the CDR3 DNA reads TGTGCCAGCAGCTTAGCGAATGACAGGTTCTACGAGCAGTACTGC. This sequence encodes CASSLANDRFYEQYC.

This clonotype was observed once. The rearrangement links TRBV5-1 to TRBJ2-1, with a weak D call TRBD2 (6 bases). V gave up 6 bases and J gave up 8 bases, with 15 bases separating them. Germline V lookup: CDR1 SGHRS, CDR2 YFSETQ. The CDR3 spans 13 residues. The CDR3 DNA reads as TGCGCCAGCAACGGGAGAGGGGCCGATGAGCAGTTCTTC. This sequence encodes CASNGRGADEQFF.

This chain links TRBV18 with TRBJ2-7, with TRBD1 matching over 7 bases. This CDR3 comprises 17 residues. Germline loops: CDR1 KGHSH, CDR2 LQKENI. V dropped 1 base and J dropped 1; count of bases not matched to a gene: 10. Here the CDR3 DNA reads TGTGCCAGCTCACCACTCCCTGCAGGGGGAAGTTCCTACGAGCAGTACTTC. Protein product: CASSPLPAGGSSYEQYF. Combining the CDR3 with reference TRBV18 and TRBJ2-7 gives the whole variable domain NAGVMQNPRHLVRRRGQEARLRCSPMKGHSHVYWYRQLPEEGLKFMVYLQKENIIDESGMPKERFSAEFPKEGPSILRIQQVVRGDSAAYFCASSPLPAGGSSYEQYFGPGTRLTVT.

The J gene is TRBJ2-7, the V gene TRBV6-8; possibly TRBD1 for D (6 bases). Trimming took 7 bases from V and 2 from J, leaving 18 bases between them. The CDR3 extends over 15 amino acids. Germline V gene lookup returns CDR1 MNHGY and CDR2 SAAAGT. CDR3 protein: CASIVSRGDPYEQYF. CDR3 DNA: TGTGCCAGCATTGTGTCCAGGGGCGACCCCTACGAGCAGTACTTC.

The chain has TRBV4-1 and TRBJ2-7; 8 nucleotides line up with TRBD1. Per germline, CDR1 MGHRA and CDR2 YSYEKL. This CDR3 is built from 15 residues. The ends lost 2 bases at V and 2 bases at J; junction bases unmatched: 5. Here the CDR3 DNA reads TGCGCCAGCAGCCAACCCGGGACAGGTACCTACGAGCAGTACTTC. Amino acids: CASSQPGTGTYEQYF.

This rearrangement joins TRBV10-3 to TRBJ2-5; D may be TRBD2 (7 bases). In germline, CDR1 is ENHRY, CDR2 SYGVKD. Trimming took 8 bases from V and 2 from J, leaving 15 bases between them. CDR3 length: 14 amino acids. The CDR3 nucleotides read TGTGCCATCGGGGGGGCCGCGGAACAAGAGACCCAGTACTTC. Residues: CAIGGAAEQETQYF.

As regards this clonotype: A read error may be the cause here, since a much bigger clone is one base away. The chain is built from TRBV7-2 and TRBJ1-3, with TRBD1 matching over 8 bases. V dropped 4 bases and J dropped 5; count of bases not matched to a gene: 7. The CDR3 is 15 residues long. Germline CDR1 reads SGHTA; CDR2 reads FQGNSA. DNA for the CDR3: TGTGCCAGCAGCTCAGTAGGACAGGGAAGAAACACCATATATTTT. It translates to CASSSVGQGRNTIYF.

There are a few counts of this clonotype. J is TRBJ1-1 and V is TRBV28, with no clear D. This CDR3 contains 14 residues. Germline CDR1 MDHEN, CDR2 SYDVKM. V was shortened by 3 bases and J by 3 bases, with 11 bases between the two germline ends. The CDR3 loop is CASSFGFSDTEAFF. The CDR3 DNA follows: TGTGCCAGCAGTTTCGGATTTAGTGACACTGAAGCTTTCTTT.

CDR3 sequence (DNA): TGTGCCAGCAGCTTAGGGTGGACTATCACAGATACGCAGTATTTT. As protein: CASSLGWTITDTQYF. This chain uses TRBV7-2 with TRBJ2-3; a possible D gene is TRBD2 (6 bases). In germline, CDR1 is SGHTA, CDR2 FQGNSA. This CDR3 has 15 residues. Trimming stripped 1 base from V and 2 bases from J, with 10 bases between.

This clonotype occurred a few times. CDR3 in amino acids: CASSPRGATRSQYF. The CDR3 DNA follows: TGTGCCAGCAGCCCCCGCGGGGCCACCCGTTCGCAGTATTTT. The genes are TRBV12-3 or TRBV12-4 and TRBJ2-3; a possible D gene is TRBD2 (6 bases). The germline V and J ends were trimmed by 6 bases and 10 bases, with 20 bases remaining between them. This CDR3 has 14 amino acids.

The rearrangement joins TRBV6-1 to TRBJ2-7; 8 nucleotides agree with TRBD2. CDR3 length equals 14 residues. CDR1 is MNHNS, CDR2 SASEGT, per germline. V dropped 5 bases and J dropped 2; count of bases not matched to a gene: 5. The CDR3 coding sequence is TGTGCCAGCAGTCTTAGCGGGGCAGCCTACGAGCAGTACTTC. Encoded protein: CASSLSGAAYEQYF.

The chain carries TRBV20-1 and TRBJ1-5; no clear D gene. Germline CDR1 reads DFQATT; CDR2 reads SNEGSKA (reference sequence). Trimming shortened V by 0 bases and J by 0 bases, and 9 bases separated the two germline ends. The CDR3 consists of 15 residues. The CDR3 sequence is CSARDRSYSNQPQHF. The CDR3 bases are TGCAGTGCTAGAGATAGGAGTTATAGCAATCAGCCCCAGCATTTT.

This clonotype was seen repeatedly, ten times or more. V usage is TRBV7-2 and J usage is TRBJ1-3; maybe TRBD1 (5 bases). V lost 1 base and J lost 4, with 8 bases in between. The V gene's germline CDR1 is SGHTA and CDR2 FQGNSA. This CDR3 is 14 amino acids long. Here the CDR3 reads CASSLGEGGNTIYF. The DNA for the CDR3 is TGTGCCAGCAGCTTAGGAGAGGGGGGAAACACCATATATTTT.

The chain has TRBV12-3 or TRBV12-4 and TRBJ1-5; a possible D gene is TRBD1 (6 bases). The CDR3 runs to 18 residues. The V end was cut by 3 bases, the J end by 0 bases, with 18 bases between. The CDR3 spells CASSFRQGRGYSNQPQHF. CDR3 DNA sequence: TGTGCCAGCAGTTTTCGTCAGGGGCGAGGTTATAGCAATCAGCCCCAGCATTTT.

This clonotype was seen more than once but under ten times. The chain joins TRBV20-1 to TRBJ2-7; D possibly corresponds to TRBD2 (5 bases). The germline CDR1 and CDR2 sequences are DFQATT and SNEGSKA (reference sequence). CDR3 length: 14 amino acids. Deletions cut 4 bases from V and 3 bases from J, with 16 bases between. The CDR3 DNA reads TGCAGTGCTAAAAGGACGGGATCCTTCTACGAGCAGTACTTC. It encodes CSAKRTGSFYEQYF.

The chain recombines TRBV3-1 with TRBJ2-7, with 8 positions matching TRBD1. Looked up from germline, CDR1 is LGHDT and CDR2 is YNNKEL (reference sequence). The J segment lost 2 bases and the V segment lost 1 base, leaving 10 bases of the junction unmatched. The CDR3 is 17 amino acids. The CDR3 spells CASSQAPTGAPPYEQYF. In DNA, the CDR3 is TGTGCCAGCAGCCAAGCCCCGACAGGGGCCCCCCCCTACGAGCAGTACTTC.

V usage is TRBV29-1 and J usage is TRBJ2-1, with 11 bases matching TRBD2. V trimming: 2 bases; J trimming: 2 bases; junction bases outside the gene matches: 8. CDR3 length equals 17 residues. From germline, CDR1 is SQVTM and CDR2 ANQGSEA. CDR3 amino acids: CSVEILSSGGPYNEQFF. The CDR3 DNA follows: TGCAGCGTTGAAATATTGTCTAGCGGGGGGCCCTACAATGAGCAGTTCTTC.

This clonotype was counted a few times. This chain joins TRBV4-1 and TRBJ2-7; D not certain. V was trimmed by 5 bases and J by 3 bases, leaving 11 bases between them. In germline, CDR1 is MGHRA, CDR2 YSYEKL. This CDR3 has 13 residues. Written as DNA, the CDR3 is TGCGCCAGCAGCTCCTTTAGAGGCTACGAGCAGTACTTC. As protein: CASSSFRGYEQYF.

The V gene is TRBV7-8, the J gene TRBJ1-5; a possible D gene is TRBD1 (5 bases). V shed 2 bases and J shed 3 bases, with 26 bases lying between them. The CDR3 runs 20 residues. Germline V lookup: CDR1 SGHVS, CDR2 FQNEAQ. DNA of the CDR3: TGTGCCAGCAGCTTAAACCGCCTGGGGGGGGGGGGGAAGGACAATCAGCCCCAGCATTTT. This codes for CASSLNRLGGGGKDNQPQHF.

This CDR3 reads CATTGGWGNTEAFF. CDR3 bases: TGTGCCACCACCGGAGGGTGGGGGAACACTGAAGCTTTCTTT. The rearrangement links TRBV15 to TRBJ1-1, with D unresolved. Per the germline V gene, CDR1 is LNHNV and CDR2 is YYDKDF (reference sequence). V shed 7 bases and J shed 1 base, with 13 bases lying between them. The CDR3 is 14 residues long.